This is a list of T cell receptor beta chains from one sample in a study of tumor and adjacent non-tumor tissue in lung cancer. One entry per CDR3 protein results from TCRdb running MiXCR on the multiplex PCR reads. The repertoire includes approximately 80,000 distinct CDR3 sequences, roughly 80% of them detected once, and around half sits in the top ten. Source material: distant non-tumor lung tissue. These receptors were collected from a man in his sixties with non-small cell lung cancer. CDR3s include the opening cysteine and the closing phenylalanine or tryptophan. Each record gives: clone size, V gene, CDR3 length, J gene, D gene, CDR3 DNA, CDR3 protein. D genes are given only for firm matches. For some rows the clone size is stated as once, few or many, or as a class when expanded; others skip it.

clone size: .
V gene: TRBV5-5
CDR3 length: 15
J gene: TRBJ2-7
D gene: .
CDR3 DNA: TGTGCCAGCAGCTTAGGGGGTCTCCGGAGGAGGGAGCAGTATTTC
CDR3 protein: CASSLGGLRRREQYF

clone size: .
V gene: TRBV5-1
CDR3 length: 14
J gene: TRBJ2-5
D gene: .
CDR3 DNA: TGCGCCAGCAGCTTGTCCACGGTGTCAGAGACCCAGTACTTC
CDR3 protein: CASSLSTVSETQYF

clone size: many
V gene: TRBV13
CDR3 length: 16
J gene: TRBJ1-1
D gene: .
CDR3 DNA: TGTGCCAGCAGCTCCAGCAGATTGGGGAGAGGGACTGAAGCTTTCTTT
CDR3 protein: CASSSSRLGRGTEAFF

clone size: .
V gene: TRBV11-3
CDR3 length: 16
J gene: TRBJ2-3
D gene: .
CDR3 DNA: TGTGCCAGCAGCCTGTTAGCGGAGGAGAGAACAGATACGCAGTATTTT
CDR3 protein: CASSLLAEERTDTQYF

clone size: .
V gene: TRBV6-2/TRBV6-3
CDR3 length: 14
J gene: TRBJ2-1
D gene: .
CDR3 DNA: TGTGCCAGCATGGAAATTCTTTCCTACAATGAGCGGTTCTTC
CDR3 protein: CASMEILSYNERFF

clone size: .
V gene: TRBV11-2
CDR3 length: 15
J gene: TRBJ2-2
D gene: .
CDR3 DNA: TGTGCCAGCAGAGAAGGTGGCCGATGCACCAGGGAGCTGTTTTTT
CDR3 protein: CASREGGRCTRELFF

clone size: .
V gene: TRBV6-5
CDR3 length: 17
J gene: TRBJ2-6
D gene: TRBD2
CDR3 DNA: TGTGCCAGCAATCTAGCGGGAGTCAGCTCTGGGGCCAACGTCCTGACTTTC
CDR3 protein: CASNLAGVSSGANVLTF

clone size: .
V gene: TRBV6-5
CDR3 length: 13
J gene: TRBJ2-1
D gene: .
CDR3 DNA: TGTGCCAGCAGTTACTTAGGCGTGAGGGATTTGTTCTTC
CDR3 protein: CASSYLGVRDLFF

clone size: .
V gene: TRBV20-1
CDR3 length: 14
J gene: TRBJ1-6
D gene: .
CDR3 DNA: TGCAGTGCTAGAGATCCGAAACTCAATTCGCCCCTCCACTTT
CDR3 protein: CSARDPKLNSPLHF

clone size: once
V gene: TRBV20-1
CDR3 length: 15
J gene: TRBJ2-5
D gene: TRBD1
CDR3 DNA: TGCACTGCTAGGCCGGGACAGGGATTTAGGGAGACTCAGTACTTC
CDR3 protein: CTARPGQGFRETQYF

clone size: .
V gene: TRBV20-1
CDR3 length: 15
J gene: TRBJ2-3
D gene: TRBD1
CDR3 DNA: TGCAGTGCTACAGGCAGGGGGTTGAACACAGATACGCAGTATTTT
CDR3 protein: CSATGRGLNTDTQYF

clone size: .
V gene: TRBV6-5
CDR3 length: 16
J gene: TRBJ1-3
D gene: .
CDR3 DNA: TGTGCCAGCAGTTATGGGCGTTCTTTCACTGGAAACACCATATATTTT
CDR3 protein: CASSYGRSFTGNTIYF

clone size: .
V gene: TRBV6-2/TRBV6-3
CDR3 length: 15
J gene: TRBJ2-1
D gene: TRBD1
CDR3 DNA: TGTGCCAGCAGCAAACCGGGACAGTTCTACAATGAGCAGTTCTTC
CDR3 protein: CASSKPGQFYNEQFF

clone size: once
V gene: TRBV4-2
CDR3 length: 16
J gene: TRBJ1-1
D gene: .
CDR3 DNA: TGTGCCTGCAGCCAAGTCGGACAGCTTGAGAACATTGAAGCTTCCTTT
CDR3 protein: CACSQVGQLENIEASF

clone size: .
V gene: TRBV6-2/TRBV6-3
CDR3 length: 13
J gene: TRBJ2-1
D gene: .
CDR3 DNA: TGTGCCAGCAGAGGTCACACAGGCGATGAGCAGTTCTTC
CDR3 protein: CASRGHTGDEQFF

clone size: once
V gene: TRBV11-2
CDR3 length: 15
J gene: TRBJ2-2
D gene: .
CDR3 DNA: TGTACCAGCAGCTTAGTGGACTGGAACACCGGGGGGCTCTTTTTT
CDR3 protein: CTSSLVDWNTGGLFF

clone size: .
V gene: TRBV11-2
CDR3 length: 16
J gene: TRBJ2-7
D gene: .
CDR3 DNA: TGTGTCAGCAGCCCAAACTACAGCGGACGGCGCTACGAGCAGTACTTC
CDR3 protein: CVSSPNYSGRRYEQYF

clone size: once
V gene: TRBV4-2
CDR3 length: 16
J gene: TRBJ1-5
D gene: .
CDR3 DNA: TGTGCCAGCAACCAAGATCCAGGGGATAGCAATCAGCCCCAGCATTTT
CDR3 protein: CASNQDPGDSNQPQHF

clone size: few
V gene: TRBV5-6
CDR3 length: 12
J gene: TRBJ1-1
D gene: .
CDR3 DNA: TGTGCCAGCTTGCTTCAGGGCAGTGAAGCTTTCTTT
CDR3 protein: CASLLQGSEAFF

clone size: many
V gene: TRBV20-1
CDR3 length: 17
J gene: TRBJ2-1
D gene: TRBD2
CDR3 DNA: TGCAGTGCTGGCCCCGGGACTAGCGGGGGGGCTTACTATGAGCAGTTCTTC
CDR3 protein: CSAGPGTSGGAYYEQFF

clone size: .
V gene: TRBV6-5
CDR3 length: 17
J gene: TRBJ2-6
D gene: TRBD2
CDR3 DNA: TGCGCCAGCAGCCTAGCGGGAACCAACTTTGGGGCCAACGTCCTGACTTTC
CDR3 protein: CASSLAGTNFGANVLTF

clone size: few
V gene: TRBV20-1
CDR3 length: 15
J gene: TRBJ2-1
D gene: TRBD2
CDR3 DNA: TGCAGTGCTCGTATCGGGGGGGCGTCCTATAATGAGCAGTTCTTC
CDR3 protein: CSARIGGASYNEQFF

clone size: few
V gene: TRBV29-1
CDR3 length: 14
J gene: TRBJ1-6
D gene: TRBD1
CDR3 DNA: TGCAGCGTCTCGGGGGACAGTATCGATTCACCCCTCCACTTT
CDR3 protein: CSVSGDSIDSPLHF

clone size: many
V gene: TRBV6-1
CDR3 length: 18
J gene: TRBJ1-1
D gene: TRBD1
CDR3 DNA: TGTGCCAGCAGTGAAAGGTCTAGGGGGCTCAGAGGGAACACTGAAGCTTTCTTT
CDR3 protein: CASSERSRGLRGNTEAFF

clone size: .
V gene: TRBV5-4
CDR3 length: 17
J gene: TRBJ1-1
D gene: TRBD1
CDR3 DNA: TGTGCCAGCAGCACCGATCGACAGGGACGAGGCGACACTGAAGTTTTCTTT
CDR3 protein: CASSTDRQGRGDTEVFF

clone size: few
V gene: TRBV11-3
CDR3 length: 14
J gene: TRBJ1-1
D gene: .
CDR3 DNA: TGTGCTAACAACACACAGGGACGAAACACTGAAGCTTTCTTT
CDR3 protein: CANNTQGRNTEAFF

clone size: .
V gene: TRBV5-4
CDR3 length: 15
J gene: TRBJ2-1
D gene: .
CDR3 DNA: TGTGCCTGCAGCTTTATAGTAGGGCCTAACAATGAGCAGTTCTTC
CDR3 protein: CACSFIVGPNNEQFF

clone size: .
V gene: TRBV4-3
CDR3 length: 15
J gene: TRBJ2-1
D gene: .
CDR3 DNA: TGCGCTAGCATCCAGGTGGGAAGGCTAGCCAATGAGCAGTTCTTC
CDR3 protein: CASIQVGRLANEQFF

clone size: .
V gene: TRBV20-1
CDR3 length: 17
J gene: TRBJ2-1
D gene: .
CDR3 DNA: TGCAGTGCTACCTGGGCAAGGGCGGGGCCCTCCTACAATGAGCAGTTCTTC
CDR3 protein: CSATWARAGPSYNEQFF

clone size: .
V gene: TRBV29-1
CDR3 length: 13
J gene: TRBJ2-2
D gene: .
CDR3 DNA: TGCAGCGTTGAACAGTGGAACACCGGGGAGCTGTTTTTT
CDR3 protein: CSVEQWNTGELFF

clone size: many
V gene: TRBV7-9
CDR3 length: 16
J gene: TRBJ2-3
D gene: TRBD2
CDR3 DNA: TGTGCCAGCAGCTTTTCCCTAGCGGGACGCACAGATACGCAGTATTTT
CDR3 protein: CASSFSLAGRTDTQYF

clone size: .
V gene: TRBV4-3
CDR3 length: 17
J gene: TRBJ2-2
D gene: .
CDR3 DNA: TGCACAAGCAGCCCCAGACTGGGTGGGGGCGGCACCGGGGAGCTGTTTTTT
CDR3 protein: CTSSPRLGGGGTGELFF

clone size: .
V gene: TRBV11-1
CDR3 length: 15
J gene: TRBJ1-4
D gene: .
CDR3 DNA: TGTGCCAGCAGCAGTGGTTCCTCCCGAGGTGAAAAACTGTTTTTT
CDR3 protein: CASSSGSSRGEKLFF

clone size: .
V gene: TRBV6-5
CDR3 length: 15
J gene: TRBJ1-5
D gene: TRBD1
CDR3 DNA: TGTGGAAGCAGTTACAGTGGACAGGGTAGTCATCCCCAGCATTTT
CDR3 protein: CGSSYSGQGSHPQHF

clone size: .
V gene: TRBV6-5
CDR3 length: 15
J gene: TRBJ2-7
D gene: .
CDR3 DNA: TGTGCTAGCGGCAATTGGGGAGTTACTCGCTACGAGCAGTACTTC
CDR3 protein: CASGNWGVTRYEQYF

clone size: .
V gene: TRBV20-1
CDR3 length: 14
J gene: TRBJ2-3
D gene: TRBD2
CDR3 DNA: TGCAGTGCTAGGATTAGCGGGGGGCCAGAAACGCAGTATTTT
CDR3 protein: CSARISGGPETQYF

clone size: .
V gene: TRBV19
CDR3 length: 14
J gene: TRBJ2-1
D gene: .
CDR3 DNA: TGTGCCACTAGTCGGGGAGCTAACTACAATGAGCAGTTCTTC
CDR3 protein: CATSRGANYNEQFF

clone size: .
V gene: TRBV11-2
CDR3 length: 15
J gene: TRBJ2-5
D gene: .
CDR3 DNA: TGTGTCAGCAGCTTGAACCGGTGGCAACAAGAGACCCAGTACTTC
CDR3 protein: CVSSLNRWQQETQYF

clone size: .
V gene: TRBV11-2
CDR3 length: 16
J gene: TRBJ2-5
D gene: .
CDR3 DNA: TGTGCTAGCAGCTCCACAATGGGGGGGCCAAAGAAGACCCACTACTTC
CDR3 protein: CASSSTMGGPKKTHYF

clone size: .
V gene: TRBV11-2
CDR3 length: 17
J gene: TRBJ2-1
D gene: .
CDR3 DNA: TGTGCCAGCTGGGATTACAGGAAATTATTTTCCTACAATGAGCAGTTCTTC
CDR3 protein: CASWDYRKLFSYNEQFF

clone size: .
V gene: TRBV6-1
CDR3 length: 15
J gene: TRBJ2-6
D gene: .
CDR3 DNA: TGTGCCAGCAGTGAGGACAGCTCTGGGACCAACGTCCTGACTTTC
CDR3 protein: CASSEDSSGTNVLTF

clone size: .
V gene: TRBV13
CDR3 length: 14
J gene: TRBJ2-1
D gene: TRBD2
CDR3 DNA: TGTGTCAGCAGTTCTTTAGCGGGGCCCAATGAGCAGTTCTTC
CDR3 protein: CVSSSLAGPNEQFF

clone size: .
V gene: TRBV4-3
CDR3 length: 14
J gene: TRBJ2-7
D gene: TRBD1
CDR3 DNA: TGCGCCAGCAGCCAACGGGACAGGGGTGACGAGCGGTACTTC
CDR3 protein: CASSQRDRGDERYF

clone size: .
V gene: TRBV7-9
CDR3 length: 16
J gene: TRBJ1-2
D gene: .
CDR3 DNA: TGTGCCAGCAGCGAAACGGCGGGGGGGACTCGGTATGCCTACACCTTC
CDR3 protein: CASSETAGGTRYAYTF

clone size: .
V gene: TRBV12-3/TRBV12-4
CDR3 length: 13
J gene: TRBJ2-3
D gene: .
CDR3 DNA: TGTGCCAGCACCCCTGGTAACACAGATACGCAGTATTTT
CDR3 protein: CASTPGNTDTQYF

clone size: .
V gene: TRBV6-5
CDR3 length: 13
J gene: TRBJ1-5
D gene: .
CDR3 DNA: TGTGCCAGCAGGCCATCGCAAGGGTATACGCAGCATTTT
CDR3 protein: CASRPSQGYTQHF

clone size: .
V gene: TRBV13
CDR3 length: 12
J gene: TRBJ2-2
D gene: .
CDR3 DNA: TGTGCCAGCAACCGCCCGACCGGGGAGCTGTTTTTT
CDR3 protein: CASNRPTGELFF

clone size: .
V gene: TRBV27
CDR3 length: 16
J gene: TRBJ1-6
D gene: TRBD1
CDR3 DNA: TGTGCCAGCAGTACAATCGGGACAGGGCTCCCCTCACCCCTCCACTTT
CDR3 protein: CASSTIGTGLPSPLHF

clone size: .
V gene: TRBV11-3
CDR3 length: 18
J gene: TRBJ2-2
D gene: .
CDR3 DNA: TGTGCCAGCAGCTTCCGGGGAGCGGTAGGATACAGAGCCGAGGAGCTGTTTTTT
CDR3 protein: CASSFRGAVGYRAEELFF

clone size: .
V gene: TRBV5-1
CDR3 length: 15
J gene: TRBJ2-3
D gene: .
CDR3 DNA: TGCGCCATCAGCTTGGACAATCCGAGCGCAGATACGCAGTATTTT
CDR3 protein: CAISLDNPSADTQYF